Listed below are T cell receptor beta chains from one sample, sequenced in a study of T cell responses to AZD1222 COVID-19 vaccine. Assay: immunoSEQ multiplex PCR; the TCRdb copy retains only in-frame clones and omits some. Of about 140,000 clones in the sample, roughly nine tenths were seen once. Sequenced material: peripheral blood, taken 28 days after the second dose of the MenACWY control vaccine. The receptors were sampled from an adult who received the MenACWY meningococcal vaccine as a control. The conserved cysteine and the conserved F or W are not part of the CDR3 here. The order of the fields is V gene, J gene, CDR3 protein.

v_call: TRBV10-3; j_call: TRBJ1-1; cdr3_aa: AISDPGQMNTEAF
v_call: TRBV7-2; j_call: TRBJ1-5; cdr3_aa: ASSLSPDSNQPQH
v_call: TRBV18; j_call: TRBJ2-1; cdr3_aa: ASSPGLVVVGVGEQF
v_call: TRBV3-1/TRBV3-2; j_call: TRBJ1-3; cdr3_aa: ASSTRQAISGNTIY
v_call: TRBV18; j_call: TRBJ1-2; cdr3_aa: ASSPPGTRNYGYT
v_call: TRBV6-5; j_call: TRBJ2-7; cdr3_aa: ASRPPSSYEQY
v_call: TRBV28; j_call: TRBJ1-5; cdr3_aa: ASNHGTGNQPQH
v_call: TRBV6-5; j_call: TRBJ1-6; cdr3_aa: ASSYFPGSYNSPLH
v_call: TRBV7-2; j_call: TRBJ1-5; cdr3_aa: ASSLKAGHSNQPQH
v_call: TRBV7-2; j_call: TRBJ2-3; cdr3_aa: ASSWIRLATTDTQY
v_call: TRBV15; j_call: TRBJ1-2; cdr3_aa: ATSRDRVGNYGYT
v_call: TRBV7-9; j_call: TRBJ2-1; cdr3_aa: ASSRTGTVYNEQF
v_call: TRBV7-2; j_call: TRBJ1-5; cdr3_aa: ASSSGLVNQPQH
v_call: TRBV19; j_call: TRBJ1-6; cdr3_aa: ASSTTGSGQSPLH
v_call: TRBV7-6; j_call: TRBJ2-1; cdr3_aa: ASSVGTGGGAAGLNEQF
v_call: TRBV7-2; j_call: TRBJ2-5; cdr3_aa: ASSLNTGTGEETQY
v_call: TRBV7-8; j_call: TRBJ1-5; cdr3_aa: ASSSGGVGNQPQH
v_call: TRBV7-2; j_call: TRBJ2-7; cdr3_aa: ASSGASGGGEQY
v_call: TRBV7-6; j_call: TRBJ2-5; cdr3_aa: ASSFLGRTSGTEETQY
v_call: TRBV6-5; j_call: TRBJ1-4; cdr3_aa: ASSYSGGNDEKLF
v_call: TRBV19; j_call: TRBJ2-7; cdr3_aa: ASSLSAVREQY
v_call: TRBV7-6; j_call: TRBJ2-3; cdr3_aa: ASSLLAGAGTDTQY
v_call: TRBV7-9; j_call: TRBJ1-5; cdr3_aa: ASSLHSGNQPQH
v_call: TRBV6-6; j_call: TRBJ1-5; cdr3_aa: ASKSGQGRNQPQH
v_call: TRBV19; j_call: TRBJ1-2; cdr3_aa: ASEGDRRLGDYGYT
v_call: TRBV11-3; j_call: TRBJ2-1; cdr3_aa: ASSLGEPTYNEQF
v_call: TRBV5-1; j_call: TRBJ2-5; cdr3_aa: ASSLGTRGLRETQY
v_call: TRBV7-9; j_call: TRBJ2-2; cdr3_aa: ASRPTGGNTGELF
v_call: TRBV7-3; j_call: TRBJ2-5; cdr3_aa: ASSSSGGTQY
v_call: TRBV6-5; j_call: TRBJ1-6; cdr3_aa: ASRSTGGIHSPLH
v_call: TRBV28; j_call: TRBJ1-2; cdr3_aa: ASSLDGYGYT
v_call: TRBV18; j_call: TRBJ1-1; cdr3_aa: ASSMTGEANTEAF
v_call: TRBV28; j_call: TRBJ2-5; cdr3_aa: ASSFSRDKGTQY
v_call: TRBV19; j_call: TRBJ2-7; cdr3_aa: ASSPSTSGASYEQY
v_call: TRBV7-2; j_call: TRBJ2-7; cdr3_aa: ASSASGTGASYEQY
v_call: TRBV5-8; j_call: TRBJ1-4; cdr3_aa: ASSLDFSGGARDKLF
v_call: TRBV12-3/TRBV12-4; j_call: TRBJ2-7; cdr3_aa: ASSGQGTYEQY
v_call: TRBV7-2; j_call: TRBJ2-2; cdr3_aa: ASSPPSGLASTGELF
v_call: TRBV5-1; j_call: TRBJ2-1; cdr3_aa: ASSLIYGGDEQF
v_call: TRBV7-2; j_call: TRBJ1-1; cdr3_aa: ASSTQTDMNTEAF
v_call: TRBV7-2; j_call: TRBJ2-2; cdr3_aa: ASSLGYTGELF
v_call: TRBV19; j_call: TRBJ1-5; cdr3_aa: ASSIQENQPQH
v_call: TRBV9; j_call: TRBJ1-6; cdr3_aa: ASSPDRADSPLH
v_call: TRBV5-1; j_call: TRBJ1-1; cdr3_aa: ASSLEVPNTEAF
v_call: TRBV5-5; j_call: TRBJ1-3; cdr3_aa: ASSLRGSGNTIY